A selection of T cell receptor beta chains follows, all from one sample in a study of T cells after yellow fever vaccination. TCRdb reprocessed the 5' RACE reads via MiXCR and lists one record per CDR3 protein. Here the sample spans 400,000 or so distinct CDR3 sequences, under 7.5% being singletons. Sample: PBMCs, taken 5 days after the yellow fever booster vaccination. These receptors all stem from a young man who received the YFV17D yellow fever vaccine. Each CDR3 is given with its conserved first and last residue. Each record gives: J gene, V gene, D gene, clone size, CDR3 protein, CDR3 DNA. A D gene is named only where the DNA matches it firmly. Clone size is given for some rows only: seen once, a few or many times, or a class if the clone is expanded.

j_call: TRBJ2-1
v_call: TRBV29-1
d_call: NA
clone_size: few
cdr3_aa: CSVDGADSYNEQFF
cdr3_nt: TGCAGCGTTGATGGGGCGGACTCCTACAATGAGCAGTTCTTC

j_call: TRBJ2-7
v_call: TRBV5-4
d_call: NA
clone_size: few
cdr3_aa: CASSLEGGHHSYEQYF
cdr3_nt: TGTGCCAGCAGCTTGGAGGGGGGACACCACTCCTACGAGCAGTACTTC

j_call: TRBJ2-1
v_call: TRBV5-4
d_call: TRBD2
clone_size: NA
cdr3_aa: CASSLVPGGRVNEQFF
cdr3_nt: TGTGCCAGCAGCTTGGTACCGGGGGGGCGCGTAAATGAGCAGTTCTTC

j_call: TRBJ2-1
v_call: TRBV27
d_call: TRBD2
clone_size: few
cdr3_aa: CASSSTPASGNNEQFF
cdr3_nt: TGTGCCAGCAGTTCCACCCCGGCTAGCGGCAACAATGAGCAGTTCTTC

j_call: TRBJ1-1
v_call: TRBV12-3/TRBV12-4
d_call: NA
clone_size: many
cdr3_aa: CASSLLENTEAFF
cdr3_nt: TGTGCCAGCAGTTTATTAGAGAACACTGAAGCTTTCTTT

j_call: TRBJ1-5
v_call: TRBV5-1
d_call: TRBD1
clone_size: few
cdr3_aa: CASSLAGQENHPQHF
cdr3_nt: TGCGCCAGCAGCTTGGCAGGACAGGAAAATCACCCCCAGCATTTT

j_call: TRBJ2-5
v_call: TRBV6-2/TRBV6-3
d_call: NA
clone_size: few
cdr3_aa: CASSGFGASQETQYF
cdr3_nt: TGTGCCAGCAGTGGGTTCGGGGCGAGTCAAGAGACCCAGTACTTC

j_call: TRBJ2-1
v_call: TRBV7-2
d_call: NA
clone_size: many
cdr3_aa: CASSLDWGSYNEQFF
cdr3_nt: TGTGCCAGCAGCCTTGACTGGGGCTCCTACAATGAGCAGTTCTTC

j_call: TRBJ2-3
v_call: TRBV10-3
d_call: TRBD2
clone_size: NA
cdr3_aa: CAISAVTSGRNTQYF
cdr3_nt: TGTGCCATCAGTGCCGTGACTAGCGGGAGAAATACGCAGTATTTT

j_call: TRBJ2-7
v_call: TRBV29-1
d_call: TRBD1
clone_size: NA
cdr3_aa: CSVTRGQRFYEQYF
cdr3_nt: TGCAGCGTTACCCGGGGACAGCGGTTCTACGAGCAGTACTTC

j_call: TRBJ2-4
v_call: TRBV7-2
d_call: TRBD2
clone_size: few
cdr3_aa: CASSLASRELKYF
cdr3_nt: TGTGCCAGCAGCTTAGCCTCGCGGGAGTTGAAGTACTTC

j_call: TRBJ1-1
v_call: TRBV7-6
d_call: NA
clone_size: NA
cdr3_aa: CASSLAQGWSSPGGTEAFF
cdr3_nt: TGTGCCAGCAGCTTAGCCCAAGGGTGGTCTTCTCCGGGGGGCACTGAAGCTTTCTTT

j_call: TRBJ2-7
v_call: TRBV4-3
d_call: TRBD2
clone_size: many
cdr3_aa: CASSQRLAGAGSYEQYF
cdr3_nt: TGCGCCAGCAGCCAAAGGCTAGCGGGAGCAGGGTCCTACGAGCAGTACTTC

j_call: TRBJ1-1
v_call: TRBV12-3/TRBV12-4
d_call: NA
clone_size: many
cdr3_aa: CASSSGMNTEAFF
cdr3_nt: TGTGCCAGCAGTTCCGGCATGAACACTGAAGCTTTCTTT

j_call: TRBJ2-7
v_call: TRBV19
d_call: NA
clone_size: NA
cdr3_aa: CASSIEGTRTAYEQYF
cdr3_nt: TGTGCCAGTAGTATAGAAGGAACCCGAACCGCCTACGAGCAGTACTTC

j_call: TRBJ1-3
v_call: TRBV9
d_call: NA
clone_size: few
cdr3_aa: CASSVGAGAGNTIYF
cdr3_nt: TGTGCCAGCAGCGTAGGAGCAGGGGCTGGAAACACCATATATTTT

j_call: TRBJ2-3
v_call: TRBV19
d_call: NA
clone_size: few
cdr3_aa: CASSTQGGSTDTQYF
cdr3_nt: TGTGCCAGTAGTACTCAGGGGGGGAGCACAGATACGCAGTATTTT

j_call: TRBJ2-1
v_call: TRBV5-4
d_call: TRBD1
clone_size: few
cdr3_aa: CAVTGGIYNEQFF
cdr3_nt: TGTGCTGTGACAGGGGGCATCTACAATGAGCAGTTCTTC

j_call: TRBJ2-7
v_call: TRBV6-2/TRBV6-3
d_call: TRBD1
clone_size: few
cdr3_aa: CASSYSAGTGQPFYEQYF
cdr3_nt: TGTGCCAGCAGTTACTCAGCGGGGACAGGGCAGCCTTTCTACGAGCAGTACTTC

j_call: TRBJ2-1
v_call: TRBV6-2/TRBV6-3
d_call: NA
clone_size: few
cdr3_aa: CASAWGLASYNEQFF
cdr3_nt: TGTGCCAGCGCCTGGGGGCTAGCTTCCTACAATGAGCAGTTCTTC

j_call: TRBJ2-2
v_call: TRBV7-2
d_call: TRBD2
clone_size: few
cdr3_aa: CASSWRGLAVELFF
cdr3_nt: TGTGCCAGCAGCTGGAGAGGACTAGCGGTGGAGCTGTTTTTT

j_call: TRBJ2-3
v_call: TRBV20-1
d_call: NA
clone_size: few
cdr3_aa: CSASWGGAADTQYF
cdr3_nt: TGCAGTGCTAGTTGGGGCGGAGCGGCCGATACGCAGTATTTT

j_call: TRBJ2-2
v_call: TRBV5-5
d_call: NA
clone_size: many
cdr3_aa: CASSPEVYNTGELFF
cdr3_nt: TGTGCCAGCAGCCCAGAGGTCTATAACACCGGGGAGCTGTTTTTT

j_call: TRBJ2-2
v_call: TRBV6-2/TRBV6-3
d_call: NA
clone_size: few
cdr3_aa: CASNNRVNTGELFF
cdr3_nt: TGTGCCAGCAACAACAGGGTGAACACCGGGGAGCTGTTTTTT

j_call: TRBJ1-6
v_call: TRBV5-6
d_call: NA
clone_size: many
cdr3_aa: CASSLVSASQLHF
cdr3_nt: TGTGCCAGCAGCTTGGTCTCGGCCAGCCAGCTCCACTTT

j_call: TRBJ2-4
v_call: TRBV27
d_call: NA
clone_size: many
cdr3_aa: CASSRDRAAAGGAKNIQYF
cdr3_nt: TGTGCCAGCAGCCGGGACAGGGCTGCTGCGGGAGGAGCCAAAAACATTCAGTACTTC

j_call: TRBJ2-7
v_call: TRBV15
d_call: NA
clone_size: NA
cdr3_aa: CATSREDSYEQYF
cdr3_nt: TGTGCCACCAGCAGAGAGGACAGCTACGAGCAGTACTTC

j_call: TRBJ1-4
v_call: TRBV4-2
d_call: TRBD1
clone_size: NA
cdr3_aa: CASSITGGGSEKLFF
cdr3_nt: TGTGCCAGCAGTATTACAGGGGGCGGATCTGAAAAACTGTTTTTT